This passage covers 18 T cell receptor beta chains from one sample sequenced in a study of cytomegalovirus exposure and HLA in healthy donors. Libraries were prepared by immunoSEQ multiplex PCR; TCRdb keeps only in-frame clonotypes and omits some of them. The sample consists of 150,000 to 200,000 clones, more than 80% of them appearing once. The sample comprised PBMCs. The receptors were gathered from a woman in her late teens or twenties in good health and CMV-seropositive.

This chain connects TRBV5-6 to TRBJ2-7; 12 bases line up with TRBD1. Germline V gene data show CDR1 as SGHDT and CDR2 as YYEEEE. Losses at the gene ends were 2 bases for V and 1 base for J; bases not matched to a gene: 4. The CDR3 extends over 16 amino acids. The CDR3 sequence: CASSLRDRGPSYEQYF. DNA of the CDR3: TGTGCCAGCAGCTTAAGGGACAGGGGGCCTTCCTACGAGCAGTACTTC. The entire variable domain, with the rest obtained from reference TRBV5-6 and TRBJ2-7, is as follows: DAGVTQSPTHLIKTRGQQVTLRCSPKSGHDTVSWYQQALGQGPQFIFQYYEEEERQRGNFPDRFSGHQFPNYSSELNVNALLLGDSALYLCASSLRDRGPSYEQYFGPGTRLTVT.

The CDR3 DNA reads TGCGCCAGCAGCTCGGAGCTGAACACCGGGGAGCTGTTTTTT. This encodes CASSSELNTGELFF. The chain couples TRBV5-1 to TRBJ2-2, with D uncertain. The V end lost 3 bases, the J end lost 1 base, and 7 bases lay between the germline ends. The CDR3 extends over 14 amino acids. Germline V gene data show CDR1 as SGHRS and CDR2 as YFSETQ.

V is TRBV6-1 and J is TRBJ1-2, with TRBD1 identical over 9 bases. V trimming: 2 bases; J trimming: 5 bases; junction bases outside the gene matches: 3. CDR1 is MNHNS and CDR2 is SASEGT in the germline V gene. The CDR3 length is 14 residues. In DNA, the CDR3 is TGTGCCAGCAGTGAATCGGACAGGGGATATGGCTACACCTTC. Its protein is CASSESDRGYGYTF.

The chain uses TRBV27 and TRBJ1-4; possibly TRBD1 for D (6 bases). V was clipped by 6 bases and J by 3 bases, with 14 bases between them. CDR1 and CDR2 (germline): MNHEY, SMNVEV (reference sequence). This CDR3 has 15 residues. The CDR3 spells CASRLQGSPNEKLFF. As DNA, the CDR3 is TGTGCCAGCAGGCTACAGGGATCCCCTAATGAAAAACTGTTTTTT.

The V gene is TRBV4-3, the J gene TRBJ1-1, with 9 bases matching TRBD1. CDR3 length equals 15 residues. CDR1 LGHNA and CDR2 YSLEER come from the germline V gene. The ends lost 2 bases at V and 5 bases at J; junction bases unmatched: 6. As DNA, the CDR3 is TGCGCCAGCAGCCAAACACAGGGGGCTGGGACTGAAGCTTTCTTT. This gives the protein CASSQTQGAGTEAFF.

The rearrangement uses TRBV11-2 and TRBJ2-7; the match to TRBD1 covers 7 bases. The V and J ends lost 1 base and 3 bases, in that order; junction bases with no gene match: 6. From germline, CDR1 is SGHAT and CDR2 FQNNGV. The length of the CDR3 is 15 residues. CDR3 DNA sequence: TGTGCCAGCAGCTTAGGACAGGGCCGAAACTACGAGCAGTACTTC. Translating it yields CASSLGQGRNYEQYF.

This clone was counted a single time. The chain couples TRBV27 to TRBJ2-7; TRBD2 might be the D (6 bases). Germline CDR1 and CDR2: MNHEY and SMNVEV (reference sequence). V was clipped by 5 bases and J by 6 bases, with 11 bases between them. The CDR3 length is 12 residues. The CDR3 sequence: CASSVLGGEQYF. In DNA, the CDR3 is TGTGCCAGCAGTGTCCTCGGGGGCGAGCAGTACTTC.

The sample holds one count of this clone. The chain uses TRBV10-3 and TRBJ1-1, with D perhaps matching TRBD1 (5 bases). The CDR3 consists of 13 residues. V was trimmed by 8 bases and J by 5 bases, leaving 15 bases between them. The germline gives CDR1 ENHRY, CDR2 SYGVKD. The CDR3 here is CAIPQGGKTEAFF. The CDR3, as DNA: TGTGCCATCCCGCAGGGCGGAAAGACTGAAGCTTTCTTT.

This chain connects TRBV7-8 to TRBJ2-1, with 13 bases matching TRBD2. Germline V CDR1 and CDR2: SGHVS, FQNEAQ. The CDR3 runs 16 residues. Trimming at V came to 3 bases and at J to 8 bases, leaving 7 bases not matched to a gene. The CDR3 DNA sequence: TGTGCCAGCAGCTTTCGGACTAGCGGGAGTAGGGATGAGCAGTTCTTC. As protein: CASSFRTSGSRDEQFF.

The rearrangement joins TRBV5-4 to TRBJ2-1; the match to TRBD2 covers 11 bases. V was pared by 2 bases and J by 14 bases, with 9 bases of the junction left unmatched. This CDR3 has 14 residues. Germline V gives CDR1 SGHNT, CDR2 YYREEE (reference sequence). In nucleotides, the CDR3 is TGTGCCAGCAGCTTTCTTGGTAGCGGGAGGGAGGAGTTCTTC. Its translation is CASSFLGSGREEFF.

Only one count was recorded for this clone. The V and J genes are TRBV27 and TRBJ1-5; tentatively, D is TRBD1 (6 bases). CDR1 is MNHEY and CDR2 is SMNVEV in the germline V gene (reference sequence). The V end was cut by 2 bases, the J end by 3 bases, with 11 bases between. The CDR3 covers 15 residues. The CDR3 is CASSLEGQFNQPQHF. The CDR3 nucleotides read TGTGCCAGCAGTTTAGAAGGACAGTTCAATCAGCCCCAGCATTTT.

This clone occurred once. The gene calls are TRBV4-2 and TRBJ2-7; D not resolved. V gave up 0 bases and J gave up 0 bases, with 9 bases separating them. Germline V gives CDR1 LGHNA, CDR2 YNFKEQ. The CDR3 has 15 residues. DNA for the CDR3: TGTGCCAGCAGCCAAGATCCCCGGAGCTCCTACGAGCAGTACTTC. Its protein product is CASSQDPRSSYEQYF.

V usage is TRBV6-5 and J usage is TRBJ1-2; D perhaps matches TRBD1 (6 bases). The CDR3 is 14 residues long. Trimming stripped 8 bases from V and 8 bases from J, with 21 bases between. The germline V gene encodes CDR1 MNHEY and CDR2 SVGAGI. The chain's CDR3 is CASGGPAGLEGYTF. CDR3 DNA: TGTGCCAGCGGGGGCCCTGCAGGGTTGGAGGGCTACACCTTC.

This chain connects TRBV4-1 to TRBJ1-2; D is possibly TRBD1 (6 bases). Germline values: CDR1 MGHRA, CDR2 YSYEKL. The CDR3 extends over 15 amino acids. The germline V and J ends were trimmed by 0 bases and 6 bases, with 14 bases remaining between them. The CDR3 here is CASSQDRRGAHGYTF. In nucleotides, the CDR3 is TGCGCCAGCAGCCAAGATCGCAGGGGCGCGCATGGCTACACCTTC.

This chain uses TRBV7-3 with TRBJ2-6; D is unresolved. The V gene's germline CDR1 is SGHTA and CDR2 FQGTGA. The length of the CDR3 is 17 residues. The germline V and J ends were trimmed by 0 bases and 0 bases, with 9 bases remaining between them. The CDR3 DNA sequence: TGTGCCAGCAGCTTAACGGGCACCTACTCTGGGGCCAACGTCCTGACTTTC. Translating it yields CASSLTGTYSGANVLTF.

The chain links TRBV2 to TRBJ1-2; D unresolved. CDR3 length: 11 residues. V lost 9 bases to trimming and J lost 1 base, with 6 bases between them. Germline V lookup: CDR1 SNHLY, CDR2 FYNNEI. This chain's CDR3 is CASTVNYGYTF. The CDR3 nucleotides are TGTGCCAGTACAGTTAACTATGGCTACACCTTC. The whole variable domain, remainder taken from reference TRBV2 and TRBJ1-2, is EPEVTQTPSHQVTQMGQEVILRCVPISNHLYFYWYRQILGQKVEFLVSFYNNEISEKSEIFDDQFSVERPDGSNFTLKIRSTKLEDSAMYFCASTVNYGYTFGSGTRLTVV.

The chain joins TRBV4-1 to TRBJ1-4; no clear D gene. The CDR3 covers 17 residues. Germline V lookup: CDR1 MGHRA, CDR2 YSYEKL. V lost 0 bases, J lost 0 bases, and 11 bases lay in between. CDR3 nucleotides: TGCGCCAGCAGCCAAGATTTCTACGGAGCAACTAATGAAAAACTGTTTTTT. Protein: CASSQDFYGATNEKLFF.

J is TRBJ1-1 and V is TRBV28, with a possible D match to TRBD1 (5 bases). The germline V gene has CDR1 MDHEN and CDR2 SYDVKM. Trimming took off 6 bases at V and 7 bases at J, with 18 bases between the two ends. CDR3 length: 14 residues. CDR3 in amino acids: CASSGGLWMSEAFF. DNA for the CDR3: TGTGCCAGCAGCGGGGGACTTTGGATGAGTGAAGCTTTCTTT.